This TCR beta chain was observed in a study of immune evolution from preneoplasia to lung adenocarcinoma (dated by TCRdb to 2020 to 2023). Broadly, across the study: HLA loss of heterozygosity was found in approximately 7% of AIS, over 13% of MIA and roughly 30% of ADC lesions, and in no AAH lesions. Sample size was based on specimen availability rather than a prior power calculation. According to the study, about 100 samples were used for TCR sequencing. A total of some 53 patients contributed TCR sequencing data. The immune data were integrated with whole exome sequencing and methylation data from the same cohort of nodules. Resected precursor lesions (AAH, AIS, MIA) and invasive adenocarcinomas were compared against paired morphologically normal lung tissue. The study combined immune gene expression, TCR sequencing and multiplex immunofluorescence to profile immune contexture across lung adenocarcinoma precursors and invasive adenocarcinoma. POLYSOLVER was used to infer class I HLA alleles from exome data, and LOHHLA was used to detect allele-specific HLA loss. The overall cohort was made up of about 53 patients with pulmonary nodules who had surgical resection.

Using the immunoSEQ hsTCRbeta Kit, TCR beta CDR3 regions were sequenced from DNA. On the study's bioinformatics: TCR sequencing data were analysed with the ImmunoSEQ Analyzer. T cell clonality was defined as 1 minus Pielou's evenness, as computed on productive rearrangements. T cell diversity was measured with the inverse Simpson index on productive templates. T cell density was defined as TCR beta template counts normalized to usable DNA, with usable DNA estimated by amplifying and sequencing housekeeping genes. Two-sided Kruskal-Wallis tests were used to compare TCR metrics across histologic stages. TCRdb took over this immuneACCESS table, retaining in-frame rearrangements with V and J assigned. Such tables are incomplete; in checked studies, under half of the missing clones stem from an unresolved V gene, and the remainder is unexplained. Clone size and V and J calls were adopted from that table, with D and trimming inferred from the DNA. The sample table lists just over 14,000 clones, 70% to 85% of them with a count of one. The top ten constitute 3% of the sample.

Patients underwent resection in Japan or China between about 2014 and 2017. The histologic diagnosis of each case was independently confirmed on H&E slides by two lung cancer pathologists. Premalignant or tumor cells were enriched for nucleic acid extraction by macro-dissection performed after pathologic assessment. The AllPrep DNA/RNA FFPE Kit was used to isolate DNA from FFPE tissue. As concerns this clone: Its binding antigen is unknown. Base qualities are missing; no much larger clone stands one base away.

Broad study findings and their caveats: T cell clonality was highest in KRAS-mutant nodules compared with EGFR-mutant or double wild-type lesions. Clonality was highest in normal lung, while later-stage lesions appeared to have lower clonality but higher T cell density and diversity. Top T cell clone frequencies were highest in normal lung and appeared to decrease progressively from AAH through AIS, MIA and invasive adenocarcinoma. Because all patients were from Japan and China, applicability to Western populations was uncertain. The findings reflected association rather than direct causation, and larger cohorts with long-term follow-up and longitudinal biopsies were considered necessary.

V and J are truncated by 6 bases and 1 base respectively, leaving an intervening sequence of 3 bases. In the germline V gene, CDR1 corresponds to MDHEN and CDR2 to SYDVKM. Including cysteine and phenylalanine, the CDR3 has 12 amino acids. Kept here is only the CDR3 DNA, which spans 36 bases and is read in frame from base 1. The origin of this receptor is a person between 60 and 79 years old with lung adenocarcinoma. Rearrangement joined TRBV28 to TRBJ2-2; the D gene identity is not certain. The sample comprised FFPE minimally invasive lung adenocarcinoma tissue. The cell subset or site label here, explained by the study, means: micro-invasive lung adenocarcinoma (MIA). The CDR3 protein is CASRMNTGELFF. The DNA is TGTGCCAGCAGGATGAACACCGGGGAGCTGTTTTTT.